The clone carrying this TCR beta chain was counted ten times or more. The antigen is unknown. The sample is drawn from a study of T cell repertoires in cytomegalovirus infection. On the study more broadly: Public TCR beta signatures were indicative of both CMV infection and a matching HLA type.

MiXCR was run by TCRdb on the reads, yielding one entry per CDR3 protein. This sample has about 450,000 distinct CDR3 sequences, with approximately 31% found just once. The CDR3 totals 15 residues. Germline lookup yields CDR1 SGHTA and CDR2 FQGTGA. Trimming removed 3 bases at V and 0 bases at J, with 9 bases between. The study, taken as a whole, reports: Clonotypes of TCR beta that were HLA-C-restricted and CMV-specific dominated the ex vivo response. Cumulated frequencies of public TCR beta families served to identify carriers of CMV plus the relevant HLA.

The chain is built from TRBV7-3 and TRBJ2-1; D may be TRBD1 or TRBD2 (5 bases each). Sample: PBMCs. The source is a human donor in good health (CMV status not recorded). Some clones in this sample may be carry-over from other donors' samples. CDR3: CASSLRGFSYNEQFF. CDR3 bases: TGTGCCAGCAGCTTGAGGGGTTTCTCCTACAATGAGCAGTTCTTC.